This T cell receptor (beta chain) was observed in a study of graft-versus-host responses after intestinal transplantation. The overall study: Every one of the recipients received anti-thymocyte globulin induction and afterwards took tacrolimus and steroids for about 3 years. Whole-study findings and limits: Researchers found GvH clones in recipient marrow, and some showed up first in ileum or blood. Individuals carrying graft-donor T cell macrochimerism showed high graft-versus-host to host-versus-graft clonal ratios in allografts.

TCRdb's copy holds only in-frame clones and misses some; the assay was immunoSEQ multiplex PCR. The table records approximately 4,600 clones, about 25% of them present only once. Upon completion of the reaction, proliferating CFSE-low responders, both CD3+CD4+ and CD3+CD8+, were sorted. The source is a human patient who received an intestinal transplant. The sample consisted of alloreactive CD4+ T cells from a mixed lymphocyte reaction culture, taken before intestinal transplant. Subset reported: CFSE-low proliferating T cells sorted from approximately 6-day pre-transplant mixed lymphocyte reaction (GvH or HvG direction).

The CDR3 spells CASSYRTGVWAKNIQYF. In nucleotides, the CDR3 is TGCGCCAGCAGCTACCGGACAGGGGTGTGGGCCAAAAACATTCAGTACTTC. The chain uses TRBV5-1 and TRBJ2-4; 9 nucleotides agree with TRBD1. This CDR3 comprises 17 residues. Trimming took 3 bases from V and 1 from J; bases not matched to a gene: 8. The germline gives CDR1 SGHRS, CDR2 YFSETQ.